The 20 T cell receptor beta chains given below trace back to one sample, sequenced in a study of T cells after yellow fever vaccination. TCRdb analysed the 5' RACE reads with MiXCR anew, one entry per CDR3 protein. The table has 180,000 or so distinct CDR3 sequences, 8% to 13% seen once; the top ten hold 35% to 40%. Sequencing was performed on CD8+ T cells sorted from PBMCs, taken 15 days after the yellow fever booster vaccination. The receptors shown here come from a man between 18 and 35 years old who received the YFV17D yellow fever vaccine.

The chain recombines TRBV9 with TRBJ2-3, with a tentative D call TRBD1 (5 bases). Trimming stripped 0 bases from V and 3 bases from J, with 11 bases between. The CDR3 has 15 residues. Per germline, CDR1 SGDLS and CDR2 YYNGEE. CDR3 DNA sequence: TGTGCCAGCAGCGTAGCTTTCAGGGCGACAGATACGCAGTATTTT. The encoded protein is CASSVAFRATDTQYF. The full variable domain, in which reference TRBV9 and TRBJ2-3 provide the parts outside the CDR3, is DSGVTQTPKHLITATGQRVTLRCSPRSGDLSVYWYQQSLDQGLQFLIQYYNGEERAKGNILERFSAQQFPDLHSELNLSSLELGDSALYFCASSVAFRATDTQYFGPGTRLTVL.

The CDR3 reads CASSAGQGAGTDTQYF. The CDR3 nucleotides read TGTGCCAGCAGCGCCGGACAGGGGGCTGGCACAGATACGCAGTATTTT. The chain joins TRBV9 to TRBJ2-3; 11 bases align to TRBD1. With V trimmed by 3 bases and J by 1 base, 4 bases remained unmatched. The CDR3 covers 16 residues. CDR1 is SGDLS, CDR2 YYNGEE, per germline.

This clonotype has more than one count but fewer than ten. The V call is TRBV29-1, the J call TRBJ2-3; D gene uncertain. Trimming cost V 6 bases and J 5 bases, with 18 bases left between them. The CDR3 loop spans 14 amino acids. CDR1 SQVTM and CDR2 ANQGSEA come from the germline V gene. CDR3 coding DNA: TGCAGCGTGCCCTTGACTCGCCCCGTAGATACGCAGTATTTT. Encoded protein: CSVPLTRPVDTQYF.

The rearrangement uses TRBV7-9 and TRBJ2-7; TRBD2 aligns across 14 bases. In germline, CDR1 is SEHNR, CDR2 FQNEAQ (reference sequence). The CDR3 consists of 16 residues. Trimming at V came to 5 bases and at J to 6 bases, leaving 9 bases not matched to a gene. The CDR3 reads CASSARLAGGIIEQYF. In DNA form, the CDR3 reads TGTGCCAGCAGCGCCCGACTAGCGGGGGGGATTATCGAGCAGTACTTC.

The chain uses TRBV13 and TRBJ2-7; 8 bases agree with TRBD1. CDR1 PRHDT and CDR2 FYEKMQ come from the germline V gene (reference sequence). The V segment lost 4 bases and the J segment 5 bases; nucleotides outside the gene matches: 4. The CDR3 has 13 residues. CDR3 amino acids: CASSSRGRHEQYF. Written as DNA, the CDR3 is TGTGCCAGCAGCTCCAGGGGGCGGCACGAGCAGTACTTC. The full variable domain, its missing parts supplied by reference TRBV13 and TRBJ2-7, is AAGVIQSPRHLIKEKRETATLKCYPIPRHDTVYWYQQGPGQDPQFLISFYEKMQSDKGSIPDRFSAQQFSDYHSELNMSSLELGDSALYFCASSSRGRHEQYFGPGTRLTVT.

A word on this clonotype: At one end the junction does not follow the germline gene, possibly because of a read error. This sequence joins TRBV5-1 and TRBJ1-4, with TRBD1 matching over 10 bases. There are 19 residues in the CDR3. Per germline, CDR1 SGHRS and CDR2 YFSETQ. As DNA, the CDR3 is TGCGCCAGCAGCTTGGGGCATACCGGGACAGGGGCCCTTAACGAAAAACTGATTTTT. Residues: CASSLGHTGTGALNEKLIF.

At least ten counts were recorded for this clonotype. The gene calls are TRBV5-4 and TRBJ2-7; unclear D gene. The CDR3 length is 13 residues. Germline V CDR1 and CDR2: SGHNT, YYREEE (reference sequence). The V and J ends lost 0 bases and 6 bases respectively, with 10 bases between them. The chain's CDR3 is CASSLEHASEQYF. In nucleotides, the CDR3 is TGTGCCAGCAGCTTGGAACACGCGAGCGAGCAGTACTTC.

The V and J genes are TRBV4-1 and TRBJ2-7; possible D gene TRBD1, 5 bases. Germline lookup yields CDR1 MGHRA and CDR2 YSYEKL. This CDR3 has 16 residues. V lost 1 base to trimming and J lost 3 bases, with 16 bases between them. The CDR3 loop reads CASSQVTAGSLYEQYF. The DNA of the CDR3 is TGCGCCAGCAGCCAAGTTACGGCAGGGTCCCTCTACGAGCAGTACTTC.

This clonotype was seen a few times. The chain links TRBV6-1 to TRBJ1-5; the match to TRBD1 covers 7 bases. The CDR3 has 14 residues. Trimming took 6 bases from V and 6 from J; bases not matched to a gene: 8. Germline V CDR1 and CDR2: MNHNS, SASEGT. This CDR3 is CASREPRGVQPQHF. CDR3 bases: TGTGCCAGCAGGGAACCCAGGGGGGTTCAGCCCCAGCATTTT.

This chain joins TRBV13 and TRBJ2-6; D call uncertain. Trimming took off 6 bases at V and 0 bases at J, with 6 bases between the two ends. Germline CDR1 reads PRHDT; CDR2 reads FYEKMQ (reference sequence). The CDR3 length is 14 residues. The CDR3 DNA follows: TGTGCCAGCAGGGGGTTCTCTGGGGCCAACGTCCTGACTTTC. Translating it yields CASRGFSGANVLTF.

This clonotype appeared a few times. This chain connects TRBV20-1 to TRBJ1-2, with unresolved D. V was shortened by 4 bases and J by 8 bases, with 26 bases between the two germline ends. Per germline, CDR1 DFQATT and CDR2 SNEGSKA (reference sequence). This CDR3 has 16 residues. The CDR3 reads CSAKGAGVGLSLGYTF. CDR3 DNA: TGCAGTGCTAAGGGCGCCGGGGTGGGTCTCTCCCTCGGCTACACCTTC.

The J gene is TRBJ2-7, the V gene TRBV6-1; TRBD2 matches at 11 bases. Germline trimming cut 6 bases from V and 4 bases from J; bases unmatched to any gene: 8. The CDR3 runs to 15 residues. Per the germline V gene, CDR1 is MNHNS and CDR2 is SASEGT. The CDR3 loop reads CASSVGLAVGYEQYF. The CDR3 bases are TGTGCCAGCAGCGTGGGACTAGCGGTAGGGTACGAGCAGTACTTC.

In its sample, this clonotype was seen a few times. The V call is TRBV12-3 or TRBV12-4, the J call TRBJ1-1; tentative D call: TRBD1 (6 bases). The V end was cut by 8 bases, the J end by 4 bases, with 8 bases between. The CDR3 loop spans 11 amino acids. DNA for the CDR3: TGTGCCAGCGGGGGGGCCACTGAAGCTTTCTTT. Translated: CASGGATEAFF.

Only a few counts were recorded for this clonotype. CDR3 DNA sequence: TGTGCCAGCAGCTTACGGGAATCCGGGGAGCTGTTTTTT. This codes for CASSLRESGELFF. The V call is TRBV5-6, the J call TRBJ2-2, with D possibly matching TRBD2 (5 bases). The CDR3 covers 13 residues. V was trimmed by 2 bases and J by 6 bases, leaving 8 bases between them. Germline-derived CDR1 and CDR2 are SGHDT and YYEEEE. The full variable domain, completed using reference TRBV5-6 and TRBJ2-2, is DAGVTQSPTHLIKTRGQQVTLRCSPKSGHDTVSWYQQALGQGPQFIFQYYEEEERQRGNFPDRFSGHQFPNYSSELNVNALLLGDSALYLCASSLRESGELFFGEGSRLTVL.

A few counts support this clonotype. This CDR3 reads CASGLGGAYNEQFF. The CDR3 DNA follows: TGTGCTAGTGGCCTCGGGGGGGCCTACAATGAGCAGTTCTTC. The rearrangement uses TRBV12-5 and TRBJ2-1; 8 bases map to TRBD2. Trimming removed 6 bases from V and 2 bases from J; junction bases left unmatched: 3. The CDR3 has 14 amino acids. Per the germline V gene, CDR1 is LGHNT and CDR2 is FRNRAP.

This clonotype has a handful of counts. The rearrangement uses TRBV4-1 and TRBJ2-5; unclear D gene. Trimming shortened V by 0 bases and J by 3 bases, and 8 bases separated the two germline ends. Looked up from germline, CDR1 is MGHRA and CDR2 is YSYEKL. The CDR3 totals 14 residues. The chain's CDR3 is CASSQDRAEETQYF. The CDR3 DNA sequence: TGCGCCAGCAGCCAAGATCGGGCTGAAGAGACCCAGTACTTC.

The chain carries TRBV6-6 and TRBJ2-7; TRBD1 aligns across 7 bases. Trimming took 5 bases from V and 4 from J; bases not matched to a gene: 11. Germline assignment: CDR1 MNHNY and CDR2 SVGAGI (reference sequence). The CDR3 runs to 15 residues. CDR3 loop: CASSRGQTVAYEQYF. DNA of the CDR3: TGTGCCAGCAGTAGGGGACAGACGGTGGCTTACGAGCAGTACTTC.

This chain joins TRBV7-9 and TRBJ1-1; D is uncertain. Germline CDR1 and CDR2: SEHNR and FQNEAQ (reference sequence). The CDR3 sequence is 12 residues long. Trimming pared 4 bases from V and 2 bases from J, leaving 5 bases between. CDR3: CASSSYNTEAFF. The CDR3 nucleotides are TGTGCCAGCAGCTCTTATAACACTGAAGCTTTCTTT.

The rearrangement links TRBV7-9 to TRBJ2-2, with no clear D. The CDR3 length is 14 residues. V gave up 4 bases and J gave up 3 bases, with 9 bases separating them. Germline CDR1 reads SEHNR; CDR2 reads FQNEAQ (reference sequence). The CDR3, as DNA: TGTGCCAGCAGCTCCAGGACGGACACCGGGGAGCTGTTTTTT. Protein product: CASSSRTDTGELFF.

Ten or more counts support this clonotype. DNA of the CDR3: TGTGCCAGCAGCCTGGGTGGACTTAAGGGGGAGCTGTTTTTT. It is translated as CASSLGGLKGELFF. The rearrangement links TRBV7-6 to TRBJ2-2, with D perhaps TRBD2 (5 bases). CDR3 length equals 14 residues. Germline CDR1 reads SGHVS; CDR2 reads FNYEAQ. Trimming shortened V by 5 bases and J by 8 bases, and 15 bases separated the two germline ends.